These 9 T cell receptor beta chains were sequenced from one sample in a study of blood T cell repertoires in COVID-19. This table comes from immunoSEQ multiplex PCR, and its TCRdb copy is limited to in-frame clones, with some not included. The sample carries around 260,000 clones, roughly 90% recorded once. Sequences were obtained from peripheral blood. These receptors all stem from a woman in her 30s with active or convalescent COVID-19.

This clone was counted at least ten times. The chain recombines TRBV24-1 with TRBJ1-2; 11 bases align to TRBD1. CDR1 is KGHDR, CDR2 SFDVKD, per germline. This CDR3 has 16 amino acids. The trim removed 2 bases at V and 8 bases at J, leaving 9 bases unmatched. As DNA, the CDR3 is TGTGCCACCAGTGATTCTAGGACAGGGGGCGCGGGAGGCTACACCTTC. It specifies CATSDSRTGGAGGYTF.

The chain uses TRBV30 and TRBJ1-4, with a weak D call TRBD1 (6 bases). V was clipped by 1 base and J by 10 bases, with 16 bases between them. This CDR3 comprises 14 residues. CDR1 and CDR2 from the germline V gene are GTSNPN and SVGIG (reference sequence). In DNA, the CDR3 is TGTGCCTGGAGTGCCTATTGGACAGAGGGAAAACTGTTTTTT. As protein: CAWSAYWTEGKLFF.

V and J are TRBV9 and TRBJ2-1; D not resolved. In germline, CDR1 is SGDLS, CDR2 YYNGEE. This CDR3 spans 16 amino acids. Trimming removed 3 bases from V and 0 bases from J, with 13 bases in between. The CDR3 nucleotides are TGTGCCAGCAGCGCCAGACTCTTTAGCTCCTACAATGAGCAGTTCTTC. Translated, it gives CASSARLFSSYNEQFF.

V usage is TRBV7-2 and J usage is TRBJ2-7, with TRBD2 identical over 9 bases. V trimming: 4 bases; J trimming: 4 bases; junction bases outside the gene matches: 5. CDR1 and CDR2 (germline): SGHTA, FQGNSA. This CDR3 has 14 amino acids. The CDR3 protein is CASSSAGGNYEQYF. CDR3 sequence (DNA): TGTGCCAGCAGCTCGGCGGGGGGGAATTACGAGCAGTACTTC.

The chain uses TRBV7-2 and TRBJ1-3, with D uncertain. This CDR3 has 16 residues. Trimming took 0 bases from V and 0 from J, leaving 9 bases between them. Germline V gives CDR1 SGHTA, CDR2 FQGNSA. The CDR3 region is CASSLASPSSGNTIYF. CDR3 bases: TGTGCCAGCAGCTTAGCGAGCCCGAGCTCTGGAAACACCATATATTTT.

The CDR3 DNA sequence: TGCGCCAGCAGCCTATTAGGGGTGAACTATGGCTACACCTTC. It codes for CASSLLGVNYGYTF. This chain links TRBV5-1 with TRBJ1-2; D might be TRBD1 (5 bases). Trimming left V 4 bases short and J 2 bases short, with 12 bases between. This CDR3 is built from 14 residues. Per germline, CDR1 SGHRS and CDR2 YFSETQ. Full variable domain (remainder filled in from reference TRBV5-1 and TRBJ1-2): KAGVTQTPRYLIKTRGQQVTLSCSPISGHRSVSWYQQTPGQGLQFLFEYFSETQRNKGNFPGRFSGRQFSNSRSEMNVSTLELGDSALYLCASSLLGVNYGYTFGSGTRLTVV.

Turning to this clone: The sample holds other DNA sequences that translate to the same CDR3. The chain carries TRBV30 and TRBJ1-5; D may be TRBD1 (5 bases). The V gene lost 0 bases and the J gene lost 5 bases, with 8 bases spanning the gap. The CDR3 sequence is 13 residues long. Germline assignment: CDR1 GTSNPN and CDR2 SVGIG (reference sequence). CDR3 sequence (DNA): TGTGCCTGGAGTGTAGGAGGGGATCAGCCCCAGCATTTT. Translating it yields CAWSVGGDQPQHF.

The chain combines TRBV30 with TRBJ1-2; D remains ambiguous. Trimming cost V 4 bases and J 8 bases, with 11 bases left between them. The CDR3 runs to 11 residues. Germline CDR1 is GTSNPN and CDR2 is SVGIG (reference sequence). Here the CDR3 reads CAWTGNGGYTF. CDR3 nucleotides: TGTGCCTGGACCGGGAACGGAGGCTACACCTTC.

V gene TRBV28 combines with J gene TRBJ1-6; D perhaps matches TRBD1 (5 bases). V lost 6 bases and J 5 bases, leaving 11 bases between the germline ends. The CDR3 length is 14 residues. Germline lookup yields CDR1 MDHEN and CDR2 SYDVKM. Here the CDR3 DNA reads TGTGCCAGCAGAAGACAGTCAAATAATTCACCCCTCCACTTT. Translating gives CASRRQSNNSPLHF.